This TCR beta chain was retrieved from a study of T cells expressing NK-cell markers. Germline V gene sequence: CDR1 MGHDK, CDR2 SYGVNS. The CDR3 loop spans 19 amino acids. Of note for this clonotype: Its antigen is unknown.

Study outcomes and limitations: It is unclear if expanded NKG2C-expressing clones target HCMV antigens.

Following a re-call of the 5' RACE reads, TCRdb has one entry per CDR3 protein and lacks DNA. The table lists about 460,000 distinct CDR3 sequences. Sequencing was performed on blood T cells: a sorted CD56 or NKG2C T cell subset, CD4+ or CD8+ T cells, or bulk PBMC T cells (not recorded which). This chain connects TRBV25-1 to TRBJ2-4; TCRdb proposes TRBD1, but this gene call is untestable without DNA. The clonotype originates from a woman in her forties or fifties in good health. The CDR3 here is CASSGYNSSGGEAKNIQYF.